This TCR beta chain was captured in a study of CD8 T cells in Susac syndrome. CDR3 length equals 16 residues. Germline CDR1 KGHDR, CDR2 SFDVKD. V was cut by 4 bases and J by 1 base, with 14 bases left in between. The RNA, about 0.45 to 1 ug, was put through reverse transcription using random hexamers. Via MiXCR, TCRdb re-called the immunoSEQ multiplex PCR reads, giving one row per CDR3 protein. The repertoire holds 200,000 or so distinct CDR3 sequences, with nearly 95% as singletons. This TCR came from a human donor with multiple sclerosis. Sequenced input: CD4+ T cells from PBMCs. This chain joins TRBV24-1 and TRBJ2-3, with D maybe TRBD2 (5 bases). The CDR3 bases are TGTGCCACCAGTGACTCTCTGGGGAGAGGCACAGATACGCAGTATTTT. It encodes CATSDSLGRGTDTQYF.